This T cell receptor beta chain comes out of a study of monozygotic twins with inflammatory bowel disease. The study, taken as a whole, reports: Healthy co-twins had higher TCRbeta inverse Simpson diversity than their IBD twins.

The germline gives CDR1 SGHRS, CDR2 YFSETQ. The CDR3 runs 14 residues. Comment on this clonotype: The antigen is not known.

Used for each TCR library was 3500 ng of total RNA. TCRdb reworked the 5' RACE reads into one entry per CDR3 protein, no DNA. This sample's table reports a few hundred thousand distinct CDR3 sequences. The sample taken for sequencing was blood. The V call is TRBV5-1, the J call TRBJ1-2; lacking DNA, the TRBD1 call made by TCRdb goes unchecked. The clonotype was recovered from a human donor with ulcerative colitis or Crohn's disease, or a healthy co-twin of an affected twin (not recorded which). CDR3 sequence: CASSLGTGTYAYTF.